This TCR beta chain was sequenced for a study of chemoradiotherapy in HPV16-positive cancers. This CDR3 is built from 14 residues. Between the trimmed V and J ends, which lost 3 bases and 5 bases, there was a span of 14 bases. Germline V CDR1 and CDR2: SGDLS, YYNGEE. Sequencing used immunoSEQ multiplex PCR; TCRdb keeps in-frame clones, though not all of them. The table shows about 12,000 clones, with 76% occurring only once. The TCR originated in a human donor with HPV-associated anogenital cancer. Sample collection occurred from a patient who underwent chemoradiotherapy. The chain uses TRBV9 and TRBJ2-5, with a possible D match to TRBD2 (5 bases). CDR3 in DNA: TGTGCCAGCAGCGCAACCAGGACGGGGGAGACCCAGTACTTC. Residues: CASSATRTGETQYF.